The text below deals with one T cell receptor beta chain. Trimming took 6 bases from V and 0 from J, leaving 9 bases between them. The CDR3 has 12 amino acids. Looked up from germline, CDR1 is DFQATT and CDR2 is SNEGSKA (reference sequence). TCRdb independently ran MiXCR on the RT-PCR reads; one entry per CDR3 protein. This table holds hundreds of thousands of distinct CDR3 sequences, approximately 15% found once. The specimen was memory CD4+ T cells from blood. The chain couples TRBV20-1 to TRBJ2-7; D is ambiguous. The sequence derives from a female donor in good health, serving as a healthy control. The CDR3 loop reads CSAAKDSYEQYF. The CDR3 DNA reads TGCAGTGCCGCGAAGGACTCCTACGAGCAGTACTTC.